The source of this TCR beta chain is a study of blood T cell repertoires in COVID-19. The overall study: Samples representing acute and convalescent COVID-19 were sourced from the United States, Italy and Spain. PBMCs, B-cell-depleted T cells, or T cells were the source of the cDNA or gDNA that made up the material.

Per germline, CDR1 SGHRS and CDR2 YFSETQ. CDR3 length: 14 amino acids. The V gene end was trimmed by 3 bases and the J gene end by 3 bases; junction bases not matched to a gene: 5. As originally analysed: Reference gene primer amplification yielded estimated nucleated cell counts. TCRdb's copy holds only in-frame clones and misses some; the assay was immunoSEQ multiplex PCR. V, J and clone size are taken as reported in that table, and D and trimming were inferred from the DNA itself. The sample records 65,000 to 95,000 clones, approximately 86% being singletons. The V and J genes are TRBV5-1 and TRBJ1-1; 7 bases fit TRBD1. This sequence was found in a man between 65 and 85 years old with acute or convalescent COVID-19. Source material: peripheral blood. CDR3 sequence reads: CASSSDRVHTEAFF. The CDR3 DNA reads TGCGCCAGCAGCTCCGACAGGGTTCACACTGAAGCTTTCTTT.